These 19 T cell receptor beta chains originate from one sample sequenced in a study of OX40 agonist ivuxolimab in advanced cancers. Here immunoSEQ multiplex PCR was the method, and the copy in TCRdb shows in-frame clones only, minus some. This table has over 13,000 clones, about three quarters appearing once. The sequenced sample was CD4+ or CD8+ T cells sorted from blood, obtained in a trial of the OX40 agonist ivuxolimab. These TCRs come from an adult with an advanced solid tumor such as melanoma, head and neck, liver or kidney cancer.

The chain combines TRBV19 with TRBJ1-1; D uncertain. Trimming took off 1 base at V and 5 bases at J, with 5 bases between the two ends. CDR1 is LNHDA and CDR2 is SQIVND in the germline V gene (reference sequence). CDR3 length: 12 amino acids. As DNA, the CDR3 is TGTGCCAGTAGTATAGGACTGACTGAAGCTTTCTTT. It is translated as CASSIGLTEAFF.

The V and J genes are TRBV4-1 and TRBJ1-2; 11 bases match TRBD1. V was pared by 3 bases and J by 8 bases, with 8 bases of the junction left unmatched. The CDR3 is 15 amino acids. Germline V gene data show CDR1 as MGHRA and CDR2 as YSYEKL. The CDR3: CASSHGTGTGGGYTF. In DNA form, the CDR3 reads TGCGCCAGCAGCCACGGGACCGGGACAGGGGGAGGCTACACCTTC.

The rearrangement uses TRBV2 and TRBJ2-5; tentative D call: TRBD2 (7 bases). CDR1 and CDR2 (germline): SNHLY, FYNNEI. The V and J ends lost 10 bases and 5 bases respectively, with 20 bases between them. The CDR3 spans 14 residues. CDR3 in amino acids: CANLGGAGWETQYF. The CDR3 DNA reads as TGTGCCAACCTAGGGGGGGCCGGATGGGAGACCCAGTACTTC.

The V and J genes are TRBV4-2 and TRBJ1-1; possibly TRBD1 for D (5 bases). CDR3 length: 15 amino acids. Trimming pared 1 base from V and 4 bases from J, leaving 13 bases between. The V gene's germline CDR1 is LGHNA and CDR2 YNFKEQ. Here the CDR3 DNA reads TGTGCCAGCAGCCAAGGTACGGGGCTGGGCACTGAAGCTTTCTTT. Encoded protein: CASSQGTGLGTEAFF.

This chain connects TRBV11-3 to TRBJ1-1; 8 bases map to TRBD1. Per the germline V gene, CDR1 is SGHNT and CDR2 is YENEEA. The CDR3 length is 14 residues. J lost 1 base, V lost 5 bases, and 3 bases had no gene match. In DNA, the CDR3 is TGTGCCAGCAGCACCGGGACAGGGAACACTGAAGCTTTCTTT. Amino acids: CASSTGTGNTEAFF.

This chain uses TRBV19 with TRBJ2-1; 10 nucleotides agree with TRBD2. The germline CDR1 and CDR2 sequences are LNHDA and SQIVND (reference sequence). The CDR3 is 15 amino acids. V dropped 3 bases and J dropped 5; count of bases not matched to a gene: 4. The CDR3 nucleotides read TGTGCCAGTAGTATCTGGCTAGCGGGGGACAATGAGCAGTTCTTC. Protein: CASSIWLAGDNEQFF.

The V and J genes are TRBV9 and TRBJ2-1; 8 bases match TRBD2. The V gene's germline CDR1 is SGDLS and CDR2 YYNGEE. The trim removed 3 bases at V and 6 bases at J, leaving 11 bases unmatched. The CDR3 is made up of 16 amino acids. CDR3 protein: CASSDSGGPAGNEQFF. The CDR3 DNA reads as TGTGCCAGCAGCGACTCGGGAGGGCCGGCTGGCAATGAGCAGTTCTTC.

The chain recombines TRBV6-5 with TRBJ1-1, with a weak D call TRBD1 (6 bases). Germline V lookup: CDR1 MNHEY, CDR2 SVGAGI. V was shortened by 2 bases and J by 8 bases, with 6 bases between the two germline ends. The CDR3 is made up of 11 amino acids. CDR3 loop: CASSYDREAFF. DNA for the CDR3: TGTGCCAGCAGTTACGACAGGGAAGCTTTCTTT.

Concerning this clone itself: Additional DNA sequences in this sample encode the identical CDR3. The chain carries TRBV20-1 and TRBJ2-3; no firm D call. Deletions cut 3 bases from V and 2 bases from J, with 3 bases between. This CDR3 spans 11 amino acids. Germline assignment: CDR1 DFQATT and CDR2 SNEGSKA (reference sequence). The CDR3 region is CSASYTDTQYF. The DNA of the CDR3 is TGCAGTGCTAGTTACACAGATACGCAGTATTTT.

This clone was seen only a few times. The V call is TRBV27, the J call TRBJ2-5; D is perhaps TRBD2 (6 bases). This CDR3 contains 14 residues. V gave up 3 bases and J gave up 5 bases, with 13 bases separating them. CDR1 and CDR2 (germline): MNHEY, SMNVEV (reference sequence). The CDR3 sequence: CASSLEGVGETQYF. Written as DNA, the CDR3 is TGTGCCAGCAGTTTGGAGGGAGTGGGCGAGACCCAGTACTTC.

The chain recombines TRBV23-1 with TRBJ2-1; D is uncertain. TRBV23-1 is flagged as an ORF with uncertain function. The CDR3 totals 14 residues. Trimming left V 8 bases short and J 5 bases short, with 16 bases between. CDR3 sequence reads: CASGHSDWHNEQFF. CDR3 bases: TGCGCCAGCGGGCATTCTGACTGGCACAATGAGCAGTTCTTC.

CDR3 DNA sequence: TGCGCCAGCAGCCAAGTCAACGTCAGGACCTACGAGCAGTACTTC. Its protein product is CASSQVNVRTYEQYF. The chain recombines TRBV4-1 with TRBJ2-5; D is unclear. The end of the DNA aligns better with TRBJ2-7, so the J call may be wrong. The CDR3 contains 15 residues. Per germline, CDR1 MGHRA and CDR2 YSYEKL.

This rearrangement joins TRBV27 to TRBJ2-1, with D perhaps matching TRBD1 (6 bases). The CDR3 extends over 14 amino acids. The V gene's germline CDR1 is MNHEY and CDR2 SMNVEV (reference sequence). V shed 6 bases and J shed 6 bases, with 15 bases lying between them. Here the CDR3 reads CASSGMDRLNEQFF. The CDR3 coding sequence is TGTGCCAGCAGCGGGATGGACAGACTCAATGAGCAGTTCTTC.

This clone was counted between two and nine times. V and J are TRBV7-9 and TRBJ1-1; no clear D. Germline loops: CDR1 SEHNR, CDR2 FQNEAQ (reference sequence). The CDR3 runs 15 residues. Trimming stripped 1 base from V and 0 bases from J, with 9 bases between. CDR3 nucleotide sequence: TGTGCCAGCAGCTTAGACGGCGCATTGAACACTGAAGCTTTCTTT. This translates into CASSLDGALNTEAFF.

This sequence joins TRBV28 and TRBJ1-2; 9 nucleotides match TRBD1. Looked up from germline, CDR1 is MDHEN and CDR2 is SYDVKM. The CDR3 consists of 15 residues. Trimming removed 5 bases from V and 4 bases from J; junction bases left unmatched: 8. This CDR3 reads CASSPPGQGAYGYTF. As DNA, the CDR3 is TGTGCCAGCAGTCCCCCGGGACAGGGCGCCTATGGCTACACCTTC.

DNA for the CDR3: TGTGCCAGCGGGGGCGCGGGGTTAGAGACCCAGTACTTC. Translation: CASGGAGLETQYF. This sequence joins TRBV7-6 and TRBJ2-5; D tentatively fits TRBD1 or TRBD2 (6 bases each). This CDR3 contains 13 residues. The V gene's germline CDR1 is SGHVS and CDR2 FNYEAQ. Trimming took 8 bases from V and 4 from J, leaving 14 bases between them.

V gene TRBV11-2 combines with J gene TRBJ2-7, with 7 bases that match TRBD1. V gave up 5 bases and J gave up 3 bases; unmatched junction bases: 10. The CDR3 loop spans 15 amino acids. CDR1 SGHAT and CDR2 FQNNGV come from the germline V gene. In nucleotides, the CDR3 is TGTGCCAGCAGCCAACCCGACAGGGACCTCTACGAGCAGTACTTC. Protein: CASSQPDRDLYEQYF. Variable domain in full (rest from reference TRBV11-2 and TRBJ2-7): EAGVAQSPRYKIIEKRQSVAFWCNPISGHATLYWYQQILGQGPKLLIQFQNNGVVDDSQLPKDRFSAERLKGVDSTLKIQPAKLEDSAVYLCASSQPDRDLYEQYFGPGTRLTVT.

In this sample, this clone is medium-sized. This chain uses TRBV4-1 with TRBJ2-7; weak D call: TRBD1 (6 bases). CDR1 and CDR2 (germline): MGHRA, YSYEKL. The germline V and J ends were trimmed by 8 bases and 2 bases, with 19 bases remaining between them. The length of the CDR3 is 15 residues. DNA for the CDR3: TGCGCCAGCGCTTTTAACCCGGACAGCGCCTACGAGCAGTACTTC. Protein product: CASAFNPDSAYEQYF.

The CDR3: CSVVPVQRNTYEQYF. CDR3 in DNA: TGCAGCGTTGTTCCCGTCCAGCGAAACACCTACGAGCAGTACTTC. J is TRBJ2-5 and V is TRBV29-1; D gene unclear. The J call could be wrong; TRBJ2-7 is a better fit for the DNA end. Germline values: CDR1 SQVTM, CDR2 ANQGSEA. The CDR3 contains 15 residues.